This is a list of T cell receptor beta chains from one sample in a study of T cells after yellow fever vaccination. TCRdb analysed the 5' RACE reads with MiXCR anew, one entry per CDR3 protein. The sample holds around 320,000 distinct CDR3 sequences, approximately 11% seen once. Specimen: CD4+ T cells sorted from PBMCs, collected 45 days after the yellow fever booster vaccination. The source is a young man who received the YFV17D yellow fever vaccine. The CDR3 runs from the conserved cysteine through the conserved F or W. The order of the fields is clone size, D gene, J gene, V gene, CDR3 protein, CDR3 DNA. The D gene is left open where the match is weak. The listing skips clone size in some rows; elsewhere it reads once, few, many or a size class.

abundance: .; d_gene: .; j_gene: TRBJ2-2; v_gene: TRBV20-1; CDR3aa: CSARAPGEGDTGELFF; CDR3nt: TGCAGTGCTAGAGCCCCCGGGGAAGGGGACACCGGGGAGCTGTTTTTT
abundance: many; d_gene: TRBD2; j_gene: TRBJ2-1; v_gene: TRBV7-3; CDR3aa: CASSLAGGGYEQFF; CDR3nt: TGTGCCAGCAGCTTAGCGGGGGGCGGCTATGAGCAGTTCTTC
abundance: .; d_gene: .; j_gene: TRBJ2-6; v_gene: TRBV6-4; CDR3aa: CASSVGSGANVLTF; CDR3nt: TGTGCCAGCAGTGTAGGCTCTGGGGCCAACGTCCTGACTTTC
abundance: few; d_gene: TRBD2; j_gene: TRBJ2-3; v_gene: TRBV7-2; CDR3aa: CASSFRLAGTLDTQYF; CDR3nt: TGTGCCAGCAGCTTTCGACTAGCGGGGACTCTAGATACGCAGTATTTT
abundance: few; d_gene: .; j_gene: TRBJ2-6; v_gene: TRBV3-1; CDR3aa: CASSQMATGANVLTF; CDR3nt: TGTGCCAGCAGCCAAATGGCTACTGGGGCCAACGTCCTGACTTTC
abundance: .; d_gene: .; j_gene: TRBJ2-1; v_gene: TRBV18; CDR3aa: CASSPRGEPPFF; CDR3nt: TGTGCCAGCTCACCGCGAGGAGAGCCGCCGTTCTTC
abundance: .; d_gene: .; j_gene: TRBJ1-5; v_gene: TRBV24-1; CDR3aa: CATSSSGRGNQPQHF; CDR3nt: TGTGCCACCAGTTCATCGGGACGGGGCAATCAGCCCCAGCATTTT
abundance: many; d_gene: TRBD1; j_gene: TRBJ1-4; v_gene: TRBV4-3; CDR3aa: CASSQAGGKLFF; CDR3nt: TGCGCCAGCAGCCAAGCAGGGGGGAAACTGTTTTTT
abundance: .; d_gene: TRBD1; j_gene: TRBJ1-1; v_gene: TRBV4-1; CDR3aa: CASSQLTGGRFLSNTEAFF; CDR3nt: TGCGCCAGCAGCCAATTGACAGGGGGCCGATTTTTGAGCAACACTGAAGCTTTCTTT
abundance: .; d_gene: .; j_gene: TRBJ1-1; v_gene: TRBV5-6; CDR3aa: CASQGILNTEAFF; CDR3nt: TGTGCCAGCCAGGGGATCCTGAACACTGAAGCTTTCTTT
abundance: .; d_gene: .; j_gene: TRBJ1-6; v_gene: TRBV6-6; CDR3aa: CASRRDNSPLHF; CDR3nt: TGTGCCAGCAGGCGGGATAATTCACCCCTCCACTTT
abundance: .; d_gene: .; j_gene: TRBJ2-3; v_gene: TRBV19; CDR3aa: CASRSPTASTDTQYF; CDR3nt: TGTGCCAGTAGGTCCCCGACAGCTAGCACAGATACGCAGTATTTT
abundance: few; d_gene: TRBD2; j_gene: TRBJ2-3; v_gene: TRBV11-2; CDR3aa: CASSQLQGLAGGGPTQYF; CDR3nt: TGTGCCAGCAGCCAACTTCAGGGACTAGCGGGGGGCGGGCCTACGCAGTATTTT
abundance: few; d_gene: .; j_gene: TRBJ1-1; v_gene: TRBV7-2; CDR3aa: CASRRTGTATEAFF; CDR3nt: TGTGCCAGCAGGCGCACCGGGACGGCCACTGAAGCTTTCTTT
abundance: .; d_gene: .; j_gene: TRBJ2-3; v_gene: TRBV18; CDR3aa: CASSLSLDTDTQYF; CDR3nt: TGTGCCAGCTCACTAAGTCTCGATACAGATACGCAGTATTTT
abundance: few; d_gene: TRBD2; j_gene: TRBJ2-3; v_gene: TRBV12-5; CDR3aa: CASGLASLAGARTDTQYF; CDR3nt: TGTGCTAGTGGTTTGGCCTCGCTAGCGGGGGCCCGCACAGATACGCAGTATTTT
abundance: many; d_gene: .; j_gene: TRBJ2-3; v_gene: TRBV7-9; CDR3aa: CASSLDRLTDTQYF; CDR3nt: TGTGCCAGCAGCTTAGACAGGCTCACAGATACGCAGTATTTT
abundance: many; d_gene: .; j_gene: TRBJ2-7; v_gene: TRBV6-5; CDR3aa: CASSYSALESHYEQYF; CDR3nt: TGTGCCAGCAGTTACTCCGCTTTGGAGAGTCACTACGAGCAGTACTTC
abundance: few; d_gene: TRBD2; j_gene: TRBJ2-1; v_gene: TRBV11-3; CDR3aa: CASSLSQSGGQGEQFF; CDR3nt: TGTGCCAGCAGCTTATCCCAGTCGGGGGGTCAGGGTGAGCAGTTCTTC
abundance: many; d_gene: TRBD2; j_gene: TRBJ2-1; v_gene: TRBV7-2; CDR3aa: CASSRNGGRGYDEQFF; CDR3nt: TGTGCCAGCAGCCGTAACGGGGGGAGAGGGTATGATGAGCAGTTCTTC
abundance: few; d_gene: .; j_gene: TRBJ2-5; v_gene: TRBV5-1; CDR3aa: CASSSWGQETQYF; CDR3nt: TGCGCCAGCAGCTCGTGGGGCCAAGAGACCCAGTACTTC
abundance: .; d_gene: TRBD2; j_gene: TRBJ2-7; v_gene: TRBV18; CDR3aa: CASSPTGGTTYEQYF; CDR3nt: TGTGCCAGCTCACCCACGGGGGGGACGACCTACGAGCAGTACTTC
abundance: few; d_gene: .; j_gene: TRBJ2-7; v_gene: TRBV5-1; CDR3aa: CASSTAGPSLSYEQYF; CDR3nt: TGCGCCAGCAGCACCGCGGGACCCTCCCTTTCCTACGAGCAGTACTTC
abundance: .; d_gene: TRBD2; j_gene: TRBJ2-5; v_gene: TRBV2; CDR3aa: CARSGPGGGETQYF; CDR3nt: TGTGCCAGGTCGGGCCCCGGCGGGGGAGAGACCCAGTACTTC
abundance: many; d_gene: .; j_gene: TRBJ2-5; v_gene: TRBV30; CDR3aa: CAWGQREETQYF; CDR3nt: TGTGCCTGGGGCCAGCGCGAAGAGACCCAGTACTTC